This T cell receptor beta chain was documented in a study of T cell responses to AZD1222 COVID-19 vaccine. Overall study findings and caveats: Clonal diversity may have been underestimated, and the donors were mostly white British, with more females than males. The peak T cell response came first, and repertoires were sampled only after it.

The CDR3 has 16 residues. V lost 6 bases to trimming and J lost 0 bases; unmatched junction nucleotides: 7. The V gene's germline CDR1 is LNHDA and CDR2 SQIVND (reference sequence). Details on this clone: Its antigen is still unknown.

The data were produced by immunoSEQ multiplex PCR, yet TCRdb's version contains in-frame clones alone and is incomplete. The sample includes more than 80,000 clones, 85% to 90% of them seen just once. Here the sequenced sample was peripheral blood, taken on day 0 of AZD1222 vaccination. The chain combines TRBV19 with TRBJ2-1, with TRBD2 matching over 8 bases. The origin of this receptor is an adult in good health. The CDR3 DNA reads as TGTGCCAGTAGGGAATCCGGGACTAGCTCCTACAATGAGCAGTTCTTC. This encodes CASRESGTSSYNEQFF.